This T cell receptor beta chain was sequenced during a study of blood T cells in healthy people across ages. Through a sample-barcoded 5' primer and a J-beta primer mix, a second PCR was run for about 6 to 11 cycles. TCRdb reprocessed the 5' RACE reads with MiXCR, giving one entry per CDR3 protein. The repertoire has some 1.5 million distinct CDR3 sequences, about 30% of them found once; the top ten carry less than 9.5%. The CDR3 runs to 15 residues. Germline V lookup: CDR1 ENHRY, CDR2 SYGVKD. With 2 bases removed from V and 3 bases from J, the gap between germline ends came to 11 bases. Notes on the study in general: Older age went with lower TCR beta diversity per million T cells, in a roughly linear way.

This clonotype was observed a few times. What it binds is not known. Sequenced input: blood. This sequence joins TRBV10-3 and TRBJ1-5; unclear D gene. The clonotype was recovered from a woman in her thirties in good health. Here the CDR3 DNA reads TGTGCCATCAGTGAGGGTTGGATTCCCAATCAGCCCCAGCATTTT. Translation: CAISEGWIPNQPQHF.